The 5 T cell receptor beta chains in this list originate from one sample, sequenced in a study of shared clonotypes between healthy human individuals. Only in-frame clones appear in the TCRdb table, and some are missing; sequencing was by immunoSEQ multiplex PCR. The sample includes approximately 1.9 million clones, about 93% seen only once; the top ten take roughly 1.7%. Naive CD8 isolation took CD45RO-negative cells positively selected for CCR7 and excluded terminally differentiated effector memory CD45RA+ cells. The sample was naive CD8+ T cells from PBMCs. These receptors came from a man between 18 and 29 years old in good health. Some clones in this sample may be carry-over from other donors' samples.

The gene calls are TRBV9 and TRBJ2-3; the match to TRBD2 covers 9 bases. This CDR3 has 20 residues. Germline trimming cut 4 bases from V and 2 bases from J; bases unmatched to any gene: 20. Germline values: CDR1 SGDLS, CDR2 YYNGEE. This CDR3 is CASSPQGTSPIPTPTDTQYF. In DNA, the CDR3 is TGTGCCAGCAGCCCCCAGGGGACTAGCCCAATCCCCACTCCCACAGATACGCAGTATTTT.

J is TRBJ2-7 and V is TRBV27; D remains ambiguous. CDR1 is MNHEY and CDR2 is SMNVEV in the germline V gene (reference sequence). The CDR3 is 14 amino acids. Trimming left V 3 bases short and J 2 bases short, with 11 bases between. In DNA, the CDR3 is TGTGCCAGCAGTTTGCAGCTTGGGACCTACGAGCAGTACTTC. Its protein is CASSLQLGTYEQYF.

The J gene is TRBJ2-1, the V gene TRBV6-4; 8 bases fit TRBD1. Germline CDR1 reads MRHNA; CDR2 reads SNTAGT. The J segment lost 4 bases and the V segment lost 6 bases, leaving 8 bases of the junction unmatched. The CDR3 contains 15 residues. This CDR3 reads CASSEGTGVYNEQFF. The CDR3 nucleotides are TGTGCCAGCAGCGAAGGGACAGGAGTTTACAATGAGCAGTTCTTC.

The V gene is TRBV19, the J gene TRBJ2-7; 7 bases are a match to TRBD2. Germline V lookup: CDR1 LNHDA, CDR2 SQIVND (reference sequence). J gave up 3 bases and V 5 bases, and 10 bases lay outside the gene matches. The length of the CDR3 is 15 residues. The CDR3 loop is CASSASAGVRYEQYF. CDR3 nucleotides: TGTGCCAGTAGTGCCTCGGCGGGAGTCCGCTACGAGCAGTACTTC.

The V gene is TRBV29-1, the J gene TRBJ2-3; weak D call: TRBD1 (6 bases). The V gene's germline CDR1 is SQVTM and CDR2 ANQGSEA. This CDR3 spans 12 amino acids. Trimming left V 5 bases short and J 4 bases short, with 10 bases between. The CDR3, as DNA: TGCAGCGTTCACAGGGACCCAGATACGCAGTATTTT. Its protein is CSVHRDPDTQYF.